The T cell receptor beta chain under discussion was sequenced for a study of shared clonotypes between healthy human individuals. The method was immunoSEQ multiplex PCR; TCRdb's version includes in-frame clones alone and lacks a portion of them. The table has some 2.4 million clones, 93% seen once. This clone was seen more than once but under ten times. Each sample came from a Caucasian adult donor living in Nashville, Tennessee. This clonotype was sampled from a man aged 18 to 35 in good health. Some clones in this sample may be carry-over from other donors' samples. Sequencing input: naive CD4+ T cells from PBMCs. The subset is: CD45RA+ positively selected.

The DNA of the CDR3 is TGTGCCGGATCCGGGACAGGGCATCAGCCCCAGCATTTT. Translating it yields CAGSGTGHQPQHF. The chain carries TRBV19 and TRBJ1-5; 9 bases agree with TRBD1. Germline V gives CDR1 LNHDA, CDR2 SQIVND (reference sequence). The CDR3 runs to 13 residues. Trimming took 11 bases from V and 5 from J; bases not matched to a gene: 7.